This T cell receptor beta chain was profiled in a study of blood T cell repertoires in COVID-19. About the research overall: Sites across the United States, Italy and Spain contributed samples from acute and convalescent COVID-19. Nucleic acid was either cDNA or gDNA, and it came from T cells, B-cell-depleted T cells, or PBMCs.

The ends were cut back, 1 base at V and 2 bases at J, with 12 bases in the middle. In germline, CDR1 is WSHSY, CDR2 SAAADI. This CDR3 is built from 16 residues. Original processing notes: For nucleated cells, counts were estimated from reference gene primer amplification. Sequencing was performed with immunoSEQ multiplex PCR; in TCRdb, only in-frame clones are kept and a portion is missing. V and J calls and clone size come straight from that table; D and trimming were deduced from the DNA. The table has roughly 130,000 clones, about 92% seen once. The sequenced sample consisted of peripheral blood. The chain recombines TRBV10-2 with TRBJ1-3, with D maybe TRBD1 (5 bases). The sequence derives from a man aged 45 to 65 with active COVID-19. As DNA, the CDR3 is TGCGCCAGCAGTGAGTACAGGTCGGATGCTGGAAACACCATATATTTT. Translating it yields CASSEYRSDAGNTIYF.